Listed here is a single TCR beta chain. Its antigen is currently unknown. Cultured CD4+ T cell DNA was sequenced using the Oncomine TCR Beta short-read assay. TCRdb independently ran MiXCR on the PCR reads; one entry per CDR3 protein. This sample has around 10,000 distinct CDR3 sequences, with roughly two thirds found just once. V was cut by 6 bases and J by 3 bases, with 15 bases left in between. Germline loops: CDR1 SNHLY, CDR2 FYNNEI. The CDR3 contains 15 residues. The sample comes from a study of vaccination and CD4 T cells after COVID-19. Overall study context: Overlapping SARS-CoV-2, HCoV-NL63, HCoV-OC43 and HCoV-229E spike peptides stimulated the cells.

Treatment defined: roughly 11-day PBMC culture with coronavirus spike peptide pools or control peptides (ViraFEST assay). There were positive PCR dates ranging from March to December 2020, all predating US Alpha, Beta and Delta variants. V and J are TRBV2 and TRBJ1-3; tentatively, D is TRBD1 (5 bases). The sequenced material came from CD4+ T cells from blood, cultured in vitro. The clonotype was recovered from a human donor who had recovered from COVID-19. Here the CDR3 DNA reads TGTGCCAGCAGCGTTCAGGGCAGCGTTGGAAACACCATATATTTT. Residues: CASSVQGSVGNTIYF.